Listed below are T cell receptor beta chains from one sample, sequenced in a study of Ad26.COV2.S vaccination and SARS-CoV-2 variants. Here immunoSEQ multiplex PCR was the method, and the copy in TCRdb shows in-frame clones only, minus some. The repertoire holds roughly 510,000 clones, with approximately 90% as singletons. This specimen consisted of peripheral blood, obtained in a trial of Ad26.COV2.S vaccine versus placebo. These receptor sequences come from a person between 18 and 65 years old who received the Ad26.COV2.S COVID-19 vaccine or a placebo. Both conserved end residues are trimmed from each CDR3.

CDR3 protein: ASSPIGTGTLGNEQF; J gene: TRBJ2-1; V gene: TRBV27
CDR3 protein: ASSTQVNTEAF; J gene: TRBJ1-1; V gene: TRBV27
CDR3 protein: AWGQGDWGEKLF; J gene: TRBJ1-4; V gene: TRBV30
CDR3 protein: ASSKPGLAGSGEQY; J gene: TRBJ2-7; V gene: TRBV5-4
CDR3 protein: ASMLGSEQF; J gene: TRBJ2-1; V gene: TRBV12-3/TRBV12-4
CDR3 protein: AWGEIYEQY; J gene: TRBJ2-7; V gene: TRBV30
CDR3 protein: ASSSPRQERRGEQY; J gene: TRBJ2-7; V gene: TRBV12-1
CDR3 protein: SVQGGSIQY; J gene: TRBJ2-4; V gene: TRBV29-1
CDR3 protein: AYGGGSLAKNIQY; J gene: TRBJ2-4; V gene: TRBV30
CDR3 protein: AISDSDRGYGYT; J gene: TRBJ1-2; V gene: TRBV10-3
CDR3 protein: ASSLTSPSSYEQY; J gene: TRBJ2-7; V gene: TRBV28
CDR3 protein: ASSFRGLASGEQY; J gene: TRBJ2-7; V gene: TRBV5-1
CDR3 protein: ACNRDRVTYEQY; J gene: TRBJ2-7; V gene: TRBV7-9
CDR3 protein: ASSHDGLNYGYT; J gene: TRBJ1-2; V gene: TRBV4-3
CDR3 protein: ASSLGKGNGELF; J gene: TRBJ2-2; V gene: TRBV11-2
CDR3 protein: ASSVVAGGPPDTQY; J gene: TRBJ2-3; V gene: TRBV9
CDR3 protein: ASSFAANTGELF; J gene: TRBJ2-2; V gene: TRBV11-3